Listed below are T cell receptor beta chains from one sample, sequenced in a study of T-cell reconstitution after alpha-beta-depleted transplantation in children. TCRdb called the PCR reads again in MiXCR, with one record for every CDR3 protein. The table has 300,000 to 400,000 distinct CDR3 sequences, about 14% seen once. Sample: PBMCs, taken from the stem cell graft. These receptors all come from a human donor who donated a stem cell graft to a child with Fanconi anemia. Both conserved end residues are part of each CDR3. A D gene is named only where the DNA matches it firmly. Expanded clones get a size class; other rows say once, few or many, or leave the size out.

clone size: many
D gene: NA
J gene: TRBJ2-3
V gene: TRBV7-2
CDR3 DNA: TGTGCCAGCAGCTTTAGCCGGGGGAAAACAGATACGCAGTATTTT
CDR3 protein: CASSFSRGKTDTQYF

clone size: NA
D gene: NA
J gene: TRBJ2-7
V gene: TRBV7-2
CDR3 DNA: TGTGCCAGCAGCCTGAGGCGGACTACCTCCTACGAGCAGTACTTC
CDR3 protein: CASSLRRTTSYEQYF

clone size: few
D gene: NA
J gene: TRBJ1-1
V gene: TRBV3-1
CDR3 DNA: TGTGCCAGCAGCCAAGATTCTGTCGTAGGGAAGGCTTTCTTT
CDR3 protein: CASSQDSVVGKAFF

clone size: NA
D gene: TRBD1
J gene: TRBJ2-1
V gene: TRBV30
CDR3 DNA: TGTGCCTGGAGTTTACAGGGGGTTCTCGTAAATGAGCAGTTCTTC
CDR3 protein: CAWSLQGVLVNEQFF

clone size: few
D gene: NA
J gene: TRBJ2-5
V gene: TRBV12-3/TRBV12-4
CDR3 DNA: TGTGCCAGCAGTTTAGTTTCTCCGGCAGGGGAGACCCAGTACTTC
CDR3 protein: CASSLVSPAGETQYF

clone size: few
D gene: NA
J gene: TRBJ1-2
V gene: TRBV7-8
CDR3 DNA: TGTGCCAGCAGTTCCTTTTCTCCTTCAGCGAAAAACTATGGCTACACCTTC
CDR3 protein: CASSSFSPSAKNYGYTF

clone size: many
D gene: NA
J gene: TRBJ2-1
V gene: TRBV20-1
CDR3 DNA: TGCAGTGCTTGGGGAGCCGGAGACTTCGAGCAGTTCTTC
CDR3 protein: CSAWGAGDFEQFF

clone size: NA
D gene: TRBD1
J gene: TRBJ1-1
V gene: TRBV6-2/TRBV6-3
CDR3 DNA: TGTGCCAGCAAAGAGACAGGGAAGACTGAAGCTTTCTTT
CDR3 protein: CASKETGKTEAFF

clone size: NA
D gene: NA
J gene: TRBJ1-1
V gene: TRBV20-1
CDR3 DNA: TGCAGTGCTAGTTACATCTCAGAGTGGGCTTTCTTT
CDR3 protein: CSASYISEWAFF

clone size: many
D gene: NA
J gene: TRBJ1-6
V gene: TRBV7-9
CDR3 DNA: TGTGCCAGCAGCTCCTTTGATAGTTCACCCCTCCACTTT
CDR3 protein: CASSSFDSSPLHF

clone size: few
D gene: NA
J gene: TRBJ1-5
V gene: TRBV30
CDR3 DNA: TGTGCCTGGAGTCAGGAAAGCAATCAGCCCCAGCATTTT
CDR3 protein: CAWSQESNQPQHF

clone size: few
D gene: NA
J gene: TRBJ2-2
V gene: TRBV11-2
CDR3 DNA: TGTGCCAGCAGCTTTTCAGGGGCCGGGGAGCTGTTTTTT
CDR3 protein: CASSFSGAGELFF

clone size: many
D gene: NA
J gene: TRBJ2-3
V gene: TRBV4-3
CDR3 DNA: TGCGCCAGCAGCCAAGATACTGGGAGCACAGATACGCAGTATTTT
CDR3 protein: CASSQDTGSTDTQYF

clone size: few
D gene: NA
J gene: TRBJ1-1
V gene: TRBV7-9
CDR3 DNA: TGTGCCAGCAGCTTAGGCCTAGGTCCAACTGAAGCTTTCTTT
CDR3 protein: CASSLGLGPTEAFF

clone size: NA
D gene: TRBD2
J gene: TRBJ2-5
V gene: TRBV7-9
CDR3 DNA: TGTGCCAGCAGCCATGGACTAGCGGGGGCTTGGTTAGAGACCCAGTACTTC
CDR3 protein: CASSHGLAGAWLETQYF

clone size: many
D gene: NA
J gene: TRBJ2-5
V gene: TRBV4-3
CDR3 DNA: TGCGCCAGCAGTATGATGTACCAAGAGACCCAGTACTTC
CDR3 protein: CASSMMYQETQYF

clone size: NA
D gene: TRBD1
J gene: TRBJ2-6
V gene: TRBV7-9
CDR3 DNA: TGTGCCAGCAGCTCGACAGGGGGGACCGGGGCCAACGTCCTGACTTTC
CDR3 protein: CASSSTGGTGANVLTF

clone size: many
D gene: TRBD2
J gene: TRBJ2-5
V gene: TRBV9
CDR3 DNA: TGTGCCAGCACCCGTTCGGGGGGAGAAGAGACCCAGTACTTC
CDR3 protein: CASTRSGGEETQYF

clone size: many
D gene: NA
J gene: TRBJ2-5
V gene: TRBV29-1
CDR3 DNA: TGCAGCGTTGATGACGGGGAGTACCAAGAGACCCAGTACTTC
CDR3 protein: CSVDDGEYQETQYF

clone size: few
D gene: TRBD1
J gene: TRBJ1-1
V gene: TRBV6-1
CDR3 DNA: TGTGCCAGCACTGACAGGGGGAACACTGAAGCTTTCTTT
CDR3 protein: CASTDRGNTEAFF

clone size: few
D gene: NA
J gene: TRBJ1-2
V gene: TRBV7-9
CDR3 DNA: TGTGCCAGCAGCCCCGAGAGGATAGCTGGCTACACCTTC
CDR3 protein: CASSPERIAGYTF

clone size: few
D gene: TRBD1
J gene: TRBJ2-7
V gene: TRBV7-2
CDR3 DNA: TGTGCCAGCAGCTTATCTAACCGACAGGGAATTTTCTACGAGCAGTACTTC
CDR3 protein: CASSLSNRQGIFYEQYF

clone size: NA
D gene: NA
J gene: TRBJ2-1
V gene: TRBV4-3
CDR3 DNA: TGCGCCAGCAGCCAAGATTCCTCCCGCTTATCCTACAATGAGCAGTTCTTC
CDR3 protein: CASSQDSSRLSYNEQFF

clone size: few
D gene: NA
J gene: TRBJ1-1
V gene: TRBV10-3
CDR3 DNA: TGTGCCATCAGTGATCAGGTGAACACTGAAGCTTTCTTT
CDR3 protein: CAISDQVNTEAFF

clone size: NA
D gene: TRBD1
J gene: TRBJ2-4
V gene: TRBV15
CDR3 DNA: TGTGCCACCAGCAGAGATCGCCGTCTGACAGGGCCCATAGCCAAAAACATTCAGTACTTC
CDR3 protein: CATSRDRRLTGPIAKNIQYF

clone size: many
D gene: NA
J gene: TRBJ2-7
V gene: TRBV25-1
CDR3 DNA: TGTGCCAGCAGTGCAGCGGGCTCCTACGAGCAGTACTTC
CDR3 protein: CASSAAGSYEQYF

clone size: NA
D gene: NA
J gene: TRBJ1-4
V gene: TRBV5-1
CDR3 DNA: TGCGCCAGCAGCCCCGTCCAGGGAGCAACTAATGAAAAACTGTTTTTT
CDR3 protein: CASSPVQGATNEKLFF

clone size: few
D gene: TRBD1
J gene: TRBJ1-2
V gene: TRBV27
CDR3 DNA: TGTGCCAGCAGTCACGGACAGGGGGATAGAGGCTACACCTTC
CDR3 protein: CASSHGQGDRGYTF

clone size: many
D gene: NA
J gene: TRBJ1-3
V gene: TRBV7-9
CDR3 DNA: TGTGCCAGCAGCTTTACGACAGGCGGAAACACCATATATTTT
CDR3 protein: CASSFTTGGNTIYF

clone size: NA
D gene: NA
J gene: TRBJ2-7
V gene: TRBV4-3
CDR3 DNA: TGCGCCAGCAGCCAAGTGGGGGTGGACGAGCAGTACTTC
CDR3 protein: CASSQVGVDEQYF

clone size: many
D gene: NA
J gene: TRBJ2-5
V gene: TRBV24-1
CDR3 DNA: TGTGCCACCAGTGAACCTGGGGGAGAGACCCAGTACTTC
CDR3 protein: CATSEPGGETQYF

clone size: few
D gene: NA
J gene: TRBJ1-2
V gene: TRBV4-2
CDR3 DNA: TGTGCCAGCAGCCAAGAATCTTTTGTGGGCTACACCTTC
CDR3 protein: CASSQESFVGYTF

clone size: many
D gene: NA
J gene: TRBJ2-5
V gene: TRBV29-1
CDR3 DNA: TGCAGCGCCTCGTTCGGTATACAAGAGACCCAGTACTTC
CDR3 protein: CSASFGIQETQYF

clone size: NA
D gene: NA
J gene: TRBJ2-5
V gene: TRBV6-1
CDR3 DNA: TGTGCCAGCAGCCGCGGGGGCTTCCAAGAGACCCAGTACTTC
CDR3 protein: CASSRGGFQETQYF

clone size: many
D gene: NA
J gene: TRBJ1-3
V gene: TRBV7-8
CDR3 DNA: TGTGCCAGCAGCTTCGGGGACTCTGGAAACACCATATATTTT
CDR3 protein: CASSFGDSGNTIYF

clone size: few
D gene: TRBD1
J gene: TRBJ2-2
V gene: TRBV4-3
CDR3 DNA: TGCGCCAGCAGCCATACAGGGGGCGCGGCCGGGGAGCTGTTTTTT
CDR3 protein: CASSHTGGAAGELFF

clone size: few
D gene: NA
J gene: TRBJ1-1
V gene: TRBV9
CDR3 DNA: TGTGCCAGCAGCTTCCAGCCGAACACTGAAGCTTTCTTT
CDR3 protein: CASSFQPNTEAFF

clone size: many
D gene: TRBD1
J gene: TRBJ2-3
V gene: TRBV6-2/TRBV6-3
CDR3 DNA: TGTGCCAGCAGTTCGGGGACAGCAAGCACAGATACGCAGTATTTT
CDR3 protein: CASSSGTASTDTQYF

clone size: many
D gene: TRBD1
J gene: TRBJ2-2
V gene: TRBV12-3/TRBV12-4
CDR3 DNA: TGTGCCAGCAGCCTGGGACAGCACACCGGGGAGCTGTTTTTT
CDR3 protein: CASSLGQHTGELFF

clone size: few
D gene: NA
J gene: TRBJ1-1
V gene: TRBV12-5
CDR3 DNA: TGTGCTAGTGGTTCCCGTTCGGAGACTGAAGCTTTCTTT
CDR3 protein: CASGSRSETEAFF

clone size: many
D gene: NA
J gene: TRBJ2-7
V gene: TRBV12-3/TRBV12-4
CDR3 DNA: TGTGCCAGCAGTTATTTCCTGAGCTCCTACGAGCAGTACTTC
CDR3 protein: CASSYFLSSYEQYF

clone size: NA
D gene: TRBD1
J gene: TRBJ1-1
V gene: TRBV3-1
CDR3 DNA: TGTGCCAGCACGTGGGGACAGGGGAACACTGAAGCTTTCTTT
CDR3 protein: CASTWGQGNTEAFF

clone size: few
D gene: NA
J gene: TRBJ2-6
V gene: TRBV5-1
CDR3 DNA: TGCGCCAGCAGCTTGCGGAGAACCAGCTCTGGGGCCAACGTCCTGACTTTC
CDR3 protein: CASSLRRTSSGANVLTF

clone size: few
D gene: NA
J gene: TRBJ1-2
V gene: TRBV20-1
CDR3 DNA: TGCAGTGCTCACCGGACCCCCGGGGGCTACACCTTC
CDR3 protein: CSAHRTPGGYTF

clone size: NA
D gene: TRBD1
J gene: TRBJ2-1
V gene: TRBV5-1
CDR3 DNA: TGCGCCAGCAGCTTGGGTGGCAGGGGGTTTGGGAATGAGCAGTTCTTC
CDR3 protein: CASSLGGRGFGNEQFF

clone size: NA
D gene: TRBD1
J gene: TRBJ1-2
V gene: TRBV4-3
CDR3 DNA: TGCGCCAGCAGCCGGGGACAGACATATGGCTACACCTTC
CDR3 protein: CASSRGQTYGYTF